Presented here are 21 T cell receptor beta chains from one specimen sequenced in a study of blood T cell repertoires in COVID-19. Sequenced by immunoSEQ multiplex PCR; TCRdb stores in-frame clones only, minus some. Among under 250,000 clones listed, roughly 88% were seen once. Sequencing used PBMCs or T cells enriched from blood (not recorded which). The origin of the receptors is a woman in her 40s who had been exposed to COVID-19.

The rearrangement links TRBV7-2 to TRBJ1-1; D is possibly TRBD1 (6 bases). CDR3 length: 15 amino acids. Germline V lookup: CDR1 SGHTA, CDR2 FQGNSA. The V and J ends lost 4 bases and 3 bases respectively, with 15 bases between them. The CDR3 here is CASSSVGAGHTEAFF. The DNA for the CDR3 is TGTGCCAGCAGCTCCGTGGGGGCAGGGCACACTGAAGCTTTCTTT.

The rearrangement uses TRBV5-8 and TRBJ2-3; D possibly corresponds to TRBD2 (6 bases). The CDR3 is 15 residues long. CDR1 SGHTS and CDR2 YDEGEE come from the germline V gene. The ends were cut back, 5 bases at V and 1 base at J, with 14 bases in the middle. CDR3 coding DNA: TGTGCCAGCAGTTTAACCGGGGGTGGCACAGATACGCAGTATTTT. Protein sequence: CASSLTGGGTDTQYF.

In its sample, this clone was seen a few times. This sequence joins TRBV10-1 and TRBJ1-5, with D maybe TRBD1 (6 bases). Trimming removed 8 bases at V and 8 bases at J, with 22 bases between. The CDR3 extends over 15 amino acids. Per germline, CDR1 WNHNN and CDR2 SYGVQD (reference sequence). Here the CDR3 reads CASSRTAQGKEPQHF. DNA of the CDR3: TGCGCCAGCTCACGGACAGCCCAGGGGAAGGAGCCCCAGCATTTT.

The sample holds one count of this clone. The V gene is TRBV19, the J gene TRBJ2-3; possibly TRBD2 for D (5 bases). This CDR3 is 15 amino acids long. From germline, CDR1 is LNHDA and CDR2 SQIVND (reference sequence). The V end was cut by 5 bases, the J end by 6 bases, with 18 bases between. CDR3: CASSSGTLRGDTQYF. CDR3 DNA: TGTGCCAGTAGTTCTGGAACCTTAAGAGGGGATACGCAGTATTTT.

This chain links TRBV10-3 with TRBJ2-7; D uncertain. The CDR3 sequence is 15 residues long. Germline loops: CDR1 ENHRY, CDR2 SYGVKD. V shed 2 bases and J shed 0 bases, with 11 bases lying between them. This chain's CDR3 is CAISEGLPPSYEQYF. In nucleotides, the CDR3 is TGTGCCATCAGTGAGGGTCTACCCCCCTCCTACGAGCAGTACTTC.

V is TRBV19 and J is TRBJ1-2; D gene uncertain. The V end was cut by 0 bases, the J end by 0 bases, with 8 bases between. The V gene's germline CDR1 is LNHDA and CDR2 SQIVND (reference sequence). The CDR3 is made up of 15 amino acids. The CDR3 DNA reads TGTGCCAGTAGTATAGATGGCAGTACTAACTATGGCTACACCTTC. It codes for CASSIDGSTNYGYTF.

The genes are TRBV5-4 and TRBJ2-7; no definite D call. The CDR3 consists of 14 residues. Trimming removed 4 bases from V and 7 bases from J, with 18 bases in between. Germline values: CDR1 SGHNT, CDR2 YYREEE (reference sequence). CDR3 amino acids: CASSPDRYYEEQYV. The CDR3 coding sequence is TGTGCCAGCAGCCCTGATCGGTACTACGAAGAGCAGTACGTC.

This clone was seen once. At the DNA level, this CDR3 is encoded by other sequences in the same sample as well. The CDR3 sequence: CASSPAGTGGYEQYF. CDR3 sequence (DNA): TGTGCCAGCAGTCCTGCCGGGACAGGGGGTTACGAGCAGTACTTC. The V and J genes are TRBV28 and TRBJ2-7, with 11 bases that match TRBD1. This CDR3 is built from 15 residues. Looked up from germline, CDR1 is MDHEN and CDR2 is SYDVKM. The V and J ends lost 5 bases and 4 bases, in that order; junction bases with no gene match: 7.

The V call is TRBV25-1, the J call TRBJ2-5; 7 nucleotides match TRBD1. Germline assignment: CDR1 MGHDK and CDR2 SYGVNS. CDR3 length equals 15 residues. The junction had 12 bases not matched to a gene; V was cut back by 6 bases and J by 5 bases. CDR3 sequence reads: CASSHEAGGYETQYF. The CDR3 DNA reads as TGTGCCAGCAGCCATGAGGCAGGGGGATACGAGACCCAGTACTTC.

The rearrangement uses TRBV28 and TRBJ1-2; D possibly corresponds to TRBD1 (6 bases). V lost 6 bases, J lost 3 bases, and 17 bases lay in between. Per the germline V gene, CDR1 is MDHEN and CDR2 is SYDVKM. The CDR3 has 15 residues. In DNA form, the CDR3 reads TGTGCCAGCAGCCCTATAGACAGGCAGCACTATGGCTACACCTTC. It specifies CASSPIDRQHYGYTF.

The V call is TRBV30, the J call TRBJ2-3; possibly TRBD2 for D (5 bases). Per germline, CDR1 GTSNPN and CDR2 SVGIG (reference sequence). This CDR3 has 16 amino acids. V lost 5 bases and J 3 bases, leaving 21 bases between the germline ends. CDR3 nucleotide sequence: TGTGCCTGGGGTTCTGGACTTTCCGGCGGAACAGATACGCAGTATTTT. Encoded protein: CAWGSGLSGGTDTQYF. Looking up the rest from reference TRBV30 and TRBJ2-3 gives the full variable domain: SQTIHQWPATLVQPVGSPLSLECTVEGTSNPNLYWYRQAAGRGLQLLFYSVGIGQISSEVPQNLSASRPQDRQFILSSKKLLLSDSGFYLCAWGSGLSGGTDTQYFGPGTRLTVL.

In nucleotides, the CDR3 is TGTGCCAGTAGTAGATGGGGGACTAGCAATGAGCAGTTCTTC. It translates to CASSRWGTSNEQFF. The chain links TRBV19 to TRBJ2-1; 8 bases align to TRBD2. Germline CDR1 LNHDA, CDR2 SQIVND (reference sequence). After removal of 4 bases from V and 6 bases from J, the junction contained 5 bases not matched to a gene. The CDR3 has 14 residues.

A single count supports this clone. The chain couples TRBV7-6 to TRBJ1-5; D call uncertain. Looked up from germline, CDR1 is SGHVS and CDR2 is FNYEAQ. Trimming took 4 bases from V and 2 from J, leaving 6 bases between them. The length of the CDR3 is 13 residues. CDR3 sequence reads: CASSSRGNQPQHF. The CDR3 nucleotides are TGTGCCAGCAGCTCCCGGGGCAATCAGCCCCAGCATTTT.

The chain carries TRBV7-9 and TRBJ2-5; 10 nucleotides line up with TRBD2. Germline values: CDR1 SEHNR, CDR2 FQNEAQ (reference sequence). Losses at the gene ends were 5 bases for V and 1 base for J; bases not matched to a gene: 4. This CDR3 region has 15 residues. DNA for the CDR3: TGTGCCAGCAGCCCTGGGACTAGCGCCCAAGAGACCCAGTACTTC. It is translated as CASSPGTSAQETQYF. Combining the CDR3 with reference TRBV7-9 and TRBJ2-5 gives the whole variable domain DTGVSQNPRHKITKRGQNVTFRCDPISEHNRLYWYRQTLGQGPEFLTYFQNEAQLEKSRLLSDRFSAERPKGSFSTLEIQRTEQGDSAMYLCASSPGTSAQETQYFGPGTRLLVL.

A single count supports this clone. The chain combines TRBV19 with TRBJ2-7; a possible D gene is TRBD2 (5 bases). V lost 0 bases and J 2 bases, leaving 11 bases between the germline ends. CDR3 length: 15 residues. Per germline, CDR1 LNHDA and CDR2 SQIVND (reference sequence). The CDR3 is CASSIEGLSAYEQYF. In nucleotides, the CDR3 is TGTGCCAGTAGTATAGAAGGACTTTCAGCCTACGAGCAGTACTTC.

This sequence joins TRBV7-2 and TRBJ1-3; 7 nucleotides line up with TRBD1. The CDR3 runs to 15 residues. The germline gives CDR1 SGHTA, CDR2 FQGNSA. The V gene end was trimmed by 4 bases and the J gene end by 7 bases; junction bases not matched to a gene: 10. The CDR3 loop is CASSSERGLGNTIYF. The CDR3 DNA is TGTGCCAGCAGCTCCGAGAGGGGGCTCGGGAACACCATATATTTT.

This clone showed up just once. The chain employs TRBV4-1 and TRBJ1-2; a weak D match, TRBD1 (5 bases). The CDR3 is 17 residues long. Between the trimmed V and J ends, which lost 7 bases and 5 bases, there was a span of 26 bases. Per the germline V gene, CDR1 is MGHRA and CDR2 is YSYEKL. The CDR3, as DNA: TGCGCCAGCACCGCCAGGGAAGTAACACTAACAATTTATGGCTACACCTTC. This sequence encodes CASTAREVTLTIYGYTF.

With regard to this clone: The junction departs from the called germline gene at one end, perhaps through a read error. The gene calls are TRBV5-1 and TRBJ1-6; D is uncertain. The CDR3 is made up of 15 amino acids. Germline lookup yields CDR1 SGHRS and CDR2 YFSETQ. The CDR3 nucleotides read TGTGCCAGCAGCTTGGGTACCGGGTTGGATTCACCCCTCCACTTT. Translated, it gives CASSLGTGLDSPLHF.

CDR3 region: CSVEDKWGVADTIYF. The CDR3 DNA follows: TGCAGCGTTGAAGATAAATGGGGGGTCGCGGACACCATATATTTT. The chain combines TRBV29-1 with TRBJ1-3, with D possibly matching TRBD1 (5 bases). This CDR3 comprises 15 residues. The germline V and J ends were trimmed by 0 bases and 8 bases, with 17 bases remaining between them. Germline V gives CDR1 SQVTM, CDR2 ANQGSEA.

J is TRBJ1-1 and V is TRBV6-4; D is unresolved. The CDR3 sequence is 13 residues long. Trimming took 6 bases from V and 2 from J, leaving 10 bases between them. CDR1 is MRHNA and CDR2 is SNTAGT in the germline V gene. This CDR3 reads CASSASVNTEAFF. CDR3 coding DNA: TGTGCCAGCAGCGCAAGCGTTAACACTGAAGCTTTCTTT.

This sequence joins TRBV6-8 and TRBJ2-7; D possibly corresponds to TRBD2 (6 bases). The V end lost 5 bases, the J end lost 2 bases, and 28 bases lay between the germline ends. Germline V lookup: CDR1 MNHGY, CDR2 SAAAGT. CDR3 length: 19 amino acids. The CDR3 loop reads CASSKPADWAGRPTYEQYV. The CDR3 DNA follows: TGTGCCAGCAGTAAACCGGCCGACTGGGCGGGGCGCCCCACCTACGAGCAGTACGTC.